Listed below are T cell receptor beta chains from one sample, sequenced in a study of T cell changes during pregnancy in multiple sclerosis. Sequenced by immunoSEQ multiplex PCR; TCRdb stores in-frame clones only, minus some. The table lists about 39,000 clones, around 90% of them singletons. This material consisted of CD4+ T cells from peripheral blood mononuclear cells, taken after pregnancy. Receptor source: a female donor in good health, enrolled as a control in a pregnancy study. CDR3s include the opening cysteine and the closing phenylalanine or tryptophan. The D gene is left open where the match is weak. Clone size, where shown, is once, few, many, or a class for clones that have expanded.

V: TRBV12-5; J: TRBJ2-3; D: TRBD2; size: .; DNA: TGTGCTAGTGGTTTGGTACGCGGGGGTATTAGCACAGATACGCAGTATTTT; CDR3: CASGLVRGGISTDTQYF
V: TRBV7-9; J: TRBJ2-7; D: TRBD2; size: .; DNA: TGTGCCAGCAGCTTGGGCCCTAGCGGGGGGAGCTCCTACGAGCAGTACTTC; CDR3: CASSLGPSGGSSYEQYF
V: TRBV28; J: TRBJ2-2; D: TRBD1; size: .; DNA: TGTGCCAGCAGGATCGGGACAGGGGGCCCCGGGGAGCTGTTTTTT; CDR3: CASRIGTGGPGELFF
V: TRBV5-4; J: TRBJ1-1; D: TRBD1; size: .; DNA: TGTGCCAGCAGCAGTGGGACAGGGTTTTATAACACTGAAGCTTTCTTT; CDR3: CASSSGTGFYNTEAFF
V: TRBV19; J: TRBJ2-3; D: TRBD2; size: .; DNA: TGTGCCAGTAGTAGGGGGGGTGGAACAGATACGCAGTATTTT; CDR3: CASSRGGGTDTQYF
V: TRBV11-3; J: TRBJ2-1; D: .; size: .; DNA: TGTGCCAGCAGCTTGGGACTCCTCAATGAGCAGTTCTTC; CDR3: CASSLGLLNEQFF
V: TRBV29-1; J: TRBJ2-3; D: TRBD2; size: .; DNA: TGCAGCGTTGTCCGGACTAGCGGGGGGGCAGGCACAGATACGCAGTATTTT; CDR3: CSVVRTSGGAGTDTQYF
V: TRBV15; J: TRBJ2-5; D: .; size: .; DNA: TGTGCCACCAGCAGAGCCCCCAGGACAGATCAAGAGACCCAGTACTTC; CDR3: CATSRAPRTDQETQYF
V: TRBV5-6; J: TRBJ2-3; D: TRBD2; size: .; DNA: TGTGCCAGCAGCCCTGCAAGCGGGGGACCCAATACGCAGTATTTT; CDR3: CASSPASGGPNTQYF
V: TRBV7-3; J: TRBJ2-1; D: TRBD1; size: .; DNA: TGTGCCAGCAGCTTGGACAGGGCGGATGAGCAGTTCTTC; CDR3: CASSLDRADEQFF
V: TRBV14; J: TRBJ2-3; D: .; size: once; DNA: TGTGCCAGCAGCCAAGTTTCTCCTCCACTTGGCACAGATACGCAGTATTTT; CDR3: CASSQVSPPLGTDTQYF
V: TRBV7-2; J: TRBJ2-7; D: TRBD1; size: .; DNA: TGTGCCAGCAGCTTCCGGGACAGCCCTCTTTTATCCTACGAGCAGTACTTC; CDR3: CASSFRDSPLLSYEQYF
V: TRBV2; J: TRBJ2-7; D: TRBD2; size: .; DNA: TGTGCCAGCAGGAGGACTAGCGGGAGGGCCGGGCAGTACTTC; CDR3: CASRRTSGRAGQYF
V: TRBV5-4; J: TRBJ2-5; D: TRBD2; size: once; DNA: TGTGCCAGCAGCTCCGGGACTAGCGGGAATCTACAAGAGACCCAGTACTTC; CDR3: CASSSGTSGNLQETQYF
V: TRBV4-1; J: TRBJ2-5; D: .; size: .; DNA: TGCGCCAGCAGCCAAGGCCTAATCGAGACCCAGTACTTC; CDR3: CASSQGLIETQYF
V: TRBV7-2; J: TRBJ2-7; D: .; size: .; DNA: TGTGCCAGCAGCTTAGGCAAGGGGCCCTACGAGCAGTACTTC; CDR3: CASSLGKGPYEQYF
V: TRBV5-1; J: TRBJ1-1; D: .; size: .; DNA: TGCGCCAGCAGCCATGCGATGAACACTGAAGCTTTCTTT; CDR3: CASSHAMNTEAFF
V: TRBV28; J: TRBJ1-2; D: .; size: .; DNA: TGTGCCAGCAGTTTAGTTAGTTCTGAGGGCTACACCTTC; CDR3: CASSLVSSEGYTF
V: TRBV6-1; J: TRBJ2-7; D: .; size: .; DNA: TGTGCCAGCAGTGTACAGGGTCTCGACGAGCAGTACTTC; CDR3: CASSVQGLDEQYF
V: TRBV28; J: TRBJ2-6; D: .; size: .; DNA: TGTGCCAGCAGTTTTCTGGGCCTCTCTGGGGCCAACGTCCTGACTTTC; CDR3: CASSFLGLSGANVLTF
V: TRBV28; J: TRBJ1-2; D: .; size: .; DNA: TGTGCCAGCACCTTTGTGGGGGCTTATGGCTACACCTTC; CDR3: CASTFVGAYGYTF
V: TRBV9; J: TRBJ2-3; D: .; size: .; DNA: TGTGCCAGCAGCGATGGGGGCGCAGATACGCAGTATTTT; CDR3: CASSDGGADTQYF
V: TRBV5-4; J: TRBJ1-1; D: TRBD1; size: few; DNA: TGTGCCAGCAGTTACCCGGGACAGGGCGGTTCTGAAGCTTTCTTT; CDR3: CASSYPGQGGSEAFF
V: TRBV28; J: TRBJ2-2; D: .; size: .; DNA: TGTGCCAGCAGTTTACCGGACACAAAGCTGTTTTTT; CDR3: CASSLPDTKLFF
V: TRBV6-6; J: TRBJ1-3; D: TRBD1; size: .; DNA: TGTGCCAGCAACCTAGACAGGGCTGGAAACACCATATATTTT; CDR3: CASNLDRAGNTIYF
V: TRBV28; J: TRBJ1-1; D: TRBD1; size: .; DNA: TGTGCCAGCAGTACACCCGGGACAGGGAGCACTGAAGCTTTCTTT; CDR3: CASSTPGTGSTEAFF
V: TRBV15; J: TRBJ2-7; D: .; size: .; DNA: TGTGCCACCAGCAGAGGGTCAGACTACCGGACCCACTTC; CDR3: CATSRGSDYRTHF
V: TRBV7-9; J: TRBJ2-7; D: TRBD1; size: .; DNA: TGTGCCAGCAGGGGATCCCGGGACAGAATCTCCTACGAGCAGTACTTC; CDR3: CASRGSRDRISYEQYF
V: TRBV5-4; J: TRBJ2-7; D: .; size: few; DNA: TGTGCCAGCAGACACGACAGCGCGACCTACGAGCAGTACTTC; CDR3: CASRHDSATYEQYF
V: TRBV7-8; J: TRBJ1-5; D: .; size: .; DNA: TGTGCCGGCGGGGCCGGCGATCAGCCCCAGCATTTT; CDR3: CAGGAGDQPQHF
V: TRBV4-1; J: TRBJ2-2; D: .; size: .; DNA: TGCGCCAGCAGCCGAACAGGGTCGAGCACCGGGGAGCTGTTTTTT; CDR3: CASSRTGSSTGELFF
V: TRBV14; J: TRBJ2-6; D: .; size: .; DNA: TGTGCCAGCAGTCTCCAATGGGGGGGCGCGGCTAACGTCCTGACTTTC; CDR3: CASSLQWGGAANVLTF
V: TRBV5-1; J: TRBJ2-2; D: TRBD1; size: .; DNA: TGCGCCAGCAGCTTGGCCCTGGAACAGGGGGCTTACACCGGGGAGCTGTTTTTT; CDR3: CASSLALEQGAYTGELFF
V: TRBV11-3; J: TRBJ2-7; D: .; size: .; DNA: TGTGCCAGCAGTCCCACTGACTATAACGAGCAGTACTTC; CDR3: CASSPTDYNEQYF
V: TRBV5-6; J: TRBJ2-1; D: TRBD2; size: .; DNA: TGTGCCAGCAGCTCGCTACTAGCGGGGGGTATAGATGAGCAGTTCTTC; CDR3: CASSSLLAGGIDEQFF
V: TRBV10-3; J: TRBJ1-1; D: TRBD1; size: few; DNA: TGTGCCATCAGTGAAGGGACAGGGGGCGGAGGAGGCACTGAAGCTTTCTTT; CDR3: CAISEGTGGGGGTEAFF
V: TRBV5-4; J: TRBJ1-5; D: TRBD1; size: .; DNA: TGTGCCAGCAGCTCAGACAGGGACCAGCCCCAGCATTTT; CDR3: CASSSDRDQPQHF
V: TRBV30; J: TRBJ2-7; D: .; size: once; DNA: TGTGCCTGGACCGCGGGACTCCCAAGCGAGCAGTACTTC; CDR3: CAWTAGLPSEQYF
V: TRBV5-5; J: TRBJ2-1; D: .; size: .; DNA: TGTGCCAGCAGCTTCGCAGCGGATGAGCAGTTCTTC; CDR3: CASSFAADEQFF
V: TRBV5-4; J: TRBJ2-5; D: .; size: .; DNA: TGTGCCAGCAGCTCTTACTACGGGACACCTTACCAAGAGACCCAGTACTTC; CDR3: CASSSYYGTPYQETQYF
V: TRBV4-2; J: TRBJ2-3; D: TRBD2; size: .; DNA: TGTGCCAGCCGGGGGGGAAGCACAGATACGCAGTATTTT; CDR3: CASRGGSTDTQYF
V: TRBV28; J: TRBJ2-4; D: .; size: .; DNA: TGTGCCAGCAGTTTAAGAGGGAACGACATTCAGTACTTC; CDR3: CASSLRGNDIQYF
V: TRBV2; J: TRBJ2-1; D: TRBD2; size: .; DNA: TGTGCCAGTCGACTAGCGGGAGCCTACAATGAGCAGTTCTTC; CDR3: CASRLAGAYNEQFF
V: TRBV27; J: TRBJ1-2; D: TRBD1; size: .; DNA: TGTGCCAGCAGCGGACAGGGGTTAGTCGGTGGCTACACCTTC; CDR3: CASSGQGLVGGYTF
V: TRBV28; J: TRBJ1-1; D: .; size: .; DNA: TGTGCCAGCAGCCTCTGGGGGGTAACTGAAGCTTTCTTT; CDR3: CASSLWGVTEAFF
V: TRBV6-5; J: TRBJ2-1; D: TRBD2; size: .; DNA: TGTGCCAGCACCCGCGGGACTAGCGGGAGAAATGAGCAGTTCTTC; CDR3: CASTRGTSGRNEQFF
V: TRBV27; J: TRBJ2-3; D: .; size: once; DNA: TGTGCCAGCAGTTTAAGTGTAGCAGATACGCAGTATTTT; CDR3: CASSLSVADTQYF
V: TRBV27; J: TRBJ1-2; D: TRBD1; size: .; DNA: TGTGCCAGCAGCTATGGGACAGGGACTTATGGCTACACCTTC; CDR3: CASSYGTGTYGYTF
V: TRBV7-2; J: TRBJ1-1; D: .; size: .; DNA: TGTGCCAGCACCTATGGGTTGAGCGTACGGACTGAAGCTTTCTTT; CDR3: CASTYGLSVRTEAFF
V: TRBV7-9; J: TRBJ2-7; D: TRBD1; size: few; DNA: TGTGCCAGCAGCCTACCGGGGGTGACAGGGGCAACCTACGAGCAGTACTTC; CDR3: CASSLPGVTGATYEQYF
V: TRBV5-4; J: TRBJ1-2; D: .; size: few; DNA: TGTGCCAGCAGCACCGCACAGAACTATGGCTACACCTTC; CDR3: CASSTAQNYGYTF
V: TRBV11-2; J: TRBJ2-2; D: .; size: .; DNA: TGTGCCAGCAGCTTAGCACGTCTAGCCCGCCCCGGGGAGCTGTTTTTT; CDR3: CASSLARLARPGELFF
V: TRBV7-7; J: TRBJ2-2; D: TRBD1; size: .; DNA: TGTGCTAGCAGCTCAGGGACAGGGGGCATCGGGGAGCTGTTTTTT; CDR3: CASSSGTGGIGELFF